The 13 T cell receptor beta chains below come from one sample, sequenced in a study of shared clonotypes between healthy human individuals. Data came from immunoSEQ multiplex PCR; TCRdb stores just in-frame clones and leaves some out. The sample lists 1.6 million or so clones, about 96% seen once, with 1.2% in the top ten. The sequenced sample consisted of naive CD4+ T cells sorted from blood. The subset is: CD45RA+ positively selected. Receptor source: a man between 25 and 39 years old in good health.

The genes are TRBV7-2 and TRBJ2-3; 9 bases fit TRBD2. Germline V gene lookup returns CDR1 SGHTA and CDR2 FQGNSA. V shed 2 bases, J shed 7 bases, and the junction held 19 bases outside the gene matches. CDR3 length: 19 residues. The CDR3 is CASSLFLRGGRARGNTQYF. In DNA, the CDR3 is TGTGCCAGCAGCTTATTTCTACGGGGCGGGAGGGCCAGGGGGAATACGCAGTATTTT.

J is TRBJ2-7 and V is TRBV6-6; 10 nucleotides match TRBD1. The CDR3 consists of 12 residues. V gave up 8 bases and J gave up 3 bases; unmatched junction bases: 1. Germline V gives CDR1 MNHNY, CDR2 SVGAGI (reference sequence). The CDR3 here is CASGQGDYEQYF. CDR3 nucleotide sequence: TGTGCCAGCGGACAGGGGGACTACGAGCAGTACTTC.

The chain recombines TRBV4-3 with TRBJ2-4; 9 nucleotides align to TRBD2. This CDR3 region has 15 residues. J lost 7 bases, V lost 4 bases, and 8 bases had no gene match. Per the germline V gene, CDR1 is LGHNA and CDR2 is YSLEER. CDR3 DNA sequence: TGCGCCAGCAGCCTAGCGGGAGAACGGGGGAACATTCAGTACTTC. Translation gives CASSLAGERGNIQYF.

The rearrangement uses TRBV7-9 and TRBJ2-2; D unresolved. The V and J ends lost 2 bases and 4 bases respectively, with 14 bases between them. This CDR3 is 16 amino acids long. Germline values: CDR1 SEHNR, CDR2 FQNEAQ (reference sequence). CDR3 sequence (DNA): TGTGCCAGCAGCTTAATTTACGATCTGGCCACCGGGGAGCTGTTTTTT. This translates into CASSLIYDLATGELFF.

As DNA, the CDR3 is TGTGCCAGCAGCCGCGAGGGGGCCCCCGACGGCTACACCTTC. Translated: CASSREGAPDGYTF. This chain links TRBV5-8 with TRBJ1-2; 7 nucleotides align to TRBD1. Germline CDR1 reads SGHTS; CDR2 reads YDEGEE. The CDR3 is made up of 14 amino acids. With V trimmed by 4 bases and J by 8 bases, 11 bases remained unmatched.

The chain has TRBV28 and TRBJ2-7; possible D gene TRBD2, 7 bases. The CDR3 is 19 residues long. Trimming took 1 base from V and 3 from J, leaving 25 bases between them. The germline V gene encodes CDR1 MDHEN and CDR2 SYDVKM. The CDR3 nucleotides read TGTGCCAGCAGTTTATCCCTCTCCTCCGGACCGGGGGGCCACTACGAGCAGTACTTC. Translating it yields CASSLSLSSGPGGHYEQYF. The whole variable domain, filled in from reference TRBV28 and TRBJ2-7, reads DVKVTQSSRYLVKRTGEKVFLECVQDMDHENMFWYRQDPGLGLRLIYFSYDVKMKEKGDIPEGYSVSREKKERFSLILESASTNQTSMYLCASSLSLSSGPGGHYEQYFGPGTRLTVT.

The chain uses TRBV7-2 and TRBJ2-7; D may be TRBD2 (7 bases). CDR1 is SGHTA and CDR2 is FQGNSA in the germline V gene. V was shortened by 7 bases and J by 2 bases, with 15 bases between the two germline ends. The CDR3 is 14 amino acids. Written as DNA, the CDR3 is TGTGCCAGCACGCCGGGGGGCATACCCTACGAGCAGTACTTC. Its protein product is CASTPGGIPYEQYF.

The rearrangement links TRBV11-2 to TRBJ1-2; tentative D call: TRBD1 (6 bases). Trimming cost V 5 bases and J 7 bases, with 14 bases left between them. The germline CDR1 and CDR2 sequences are SGHAT and FQNNGV. There are 13 residues in the CDR3. CDR3 loop: CASSPHKDSGYTF. The CDR3 nucleotides read TGTGCCAGCAGCCCTCACAAGGACAGTGGCTACACCTTC.

The CDR3 is CASSLVWADNEQFF. For the CDR3, the DNA is TGTGCCAGCAGCTTGGTTTGGGCGGACAATGAGCAGTTCTTC. This chain uses TRBV5-4 with TRBJ2-1; no clear D gene. The germline gives CDR1 SGHNT, CDR2 YYREEE (reference sequence). Trimming stripped 0 bases from V and 5 bases from J, with 9 bases between. This CDR3 contains 14 residues. The variable domain in full, completed from reference TRBV5-4 and TRBJ2-1, reads ETGVTQSPTHLIKTRGQQVTLRCSSQSGHNTVSWYQQALGQGPQFIFQYYREEENGRGNFPPRFSGLQFPNYSSELNVNALELDDSALYLCASSLVWADNEQFFGPGTRLTVL.

This clone has just one count. This chain joins TRBV6-1 and TRBJ1-3; D ambiguous. Per germline, CDR1 MNHNS and CDR2 SASEGT. The CDR3 sequence is 13 residues long. Trimming shortened V by 5 bases and J by 4 bases, and 9 bases separated the two germline ends. The CDR3 is CASSYTGGNTIYF. As DNA, the CDR3 is TGTGCCAGCAGTTATACGGGGGGAAACACCATATATTTT.

The chain uses TRBV28 and TRBJ2-7; D may be TRBD1 (5 bases). The CDR3 extends over 14 amino acids. Trimming shortened V by 2 bases and J by 3 bases, and 11 bases separated the two germline ends. Germline V gene data show CDR1 as MDHEN and CDR2 as SYDVKM. The CDR3 DNA is TGTGCCAGCAGTTTAAGTCAGGGTAGCTACGAGCAGTACTTC. Protein sequence: CASSLSQGSYEQYF.

V is TRBV5-1 and J is TRBJ2-2; 9 bases fit TRBD2. The germline V gene encodes CDR1 SGHRS and CDR2 YFSETQ. V was pared by 4 bases and J by 7 bases, with 8 bases of the junction left unmatched. CDR3 length: 15 residues. The CDR3 DNA sequence: TGCGCCAGCAGCGCCCTAGCGGGAAGTGACGGGGAGCTGTTTTTT. Translation: CASSALAGSDGELFF.

The genes are TRBV10-3 and TRBJ2-1; 8 nucleotides align to TRBD2. CDR3 size: 17 residues. The V segment lost 6 bases and the J segment 7 bases; nucleotides outside the gene matches: 17. The germline V gene encodes CDR1 ENHRY and CDR2 SYGVKD. The CDR3 protein is CAIRDISRASGSNEQFF. In nucleotides, the CDR3 is TGTGCCATCAGGGATATTTCTCGCGCTAGCGGGTCGAATGAGCAGTTCTTC.